The sequence of this TCR beta chain was determined in a study of T cells in Graves' hyperthyroidism and ophthalmopathy. The TCR beta CDR3 regions underwent amplification using RNA transcripts as the source. An initial round of RT-PCR targeting the TCR CDR3 relied on the HTBI primer set. TCRdb re-called the multiplex PCR reads through MiXCR, storing one row per CDR3 protein. The sample gives over 150,000 distinct CDR3 sequences, 17% of which show up once; roughly 55% is in the top ten. The junction had 10 bases not matched to a gene; V was cut back by 8 bases and J by 6 bases. Germline V gives CDR1 GTSNPN, CDR2 SVGIG (reference sequence). This CDR3 has 16 amino acids.

This TCR was sampled from a woman between 45 and 65 years old with Graves' hyperthyroidism. Input material: blood. The chain uses TRBV30 and TRBJ2-1, with 16 nucleotides matching TRBD2. This CDR3 reads CASMGTSGRAVNEQFF. Written as DNA, the CDR3 is TGTGCCAGCATGGGGACTAGCGGGAGGGCCGTCAATGAGCAGTTCTTC.